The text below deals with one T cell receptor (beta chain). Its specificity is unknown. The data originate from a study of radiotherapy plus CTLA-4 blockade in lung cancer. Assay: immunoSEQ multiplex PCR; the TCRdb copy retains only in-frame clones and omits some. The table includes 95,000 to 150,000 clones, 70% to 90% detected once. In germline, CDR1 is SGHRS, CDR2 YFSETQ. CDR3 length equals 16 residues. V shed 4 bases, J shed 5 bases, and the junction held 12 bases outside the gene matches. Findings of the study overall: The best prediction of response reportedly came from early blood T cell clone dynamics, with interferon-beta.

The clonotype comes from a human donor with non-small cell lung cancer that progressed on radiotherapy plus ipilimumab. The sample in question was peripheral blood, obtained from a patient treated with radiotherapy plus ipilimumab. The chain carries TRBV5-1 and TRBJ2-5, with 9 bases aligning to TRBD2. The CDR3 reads CASSLRWAGGVETQYF. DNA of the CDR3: TGCGCCAGCAGCCTCCGTTGGGCGGGAGGGGTTGAGACCCAGTACTTC.